Presented here are 19 T cell receptor beta chains from one specimen sequenced in a study of T-cell reconstitution after alpha-beta-depleted transplantation in children. Library preparation (for TCRbeta) was performed with unique molecular identifiers. TCRdb reprocessed the PCR reads via MiXCR and lists one record per CDR3 protein. Among 90,000 to 100,000 distinct CDR3 sequences listed, around 22% were seen once. The source material was PBMCs, sampled before TCRalphabeta/CD19-depleted stem cell transplant. The source of these receptors is a boy younger than 10 with acute lymphoblastic leukemia, due to receive a stem cell transplant.

The chain combines TRBV7-9 with TRBJ2-3; D not certain. This CDR3 contains 12 residues. Germline lookup yields CDR1 SEHNR and CDR2 FQNEAQ (reference sequence). V was clipped by 4 bases and J by 6 bases, with 8 bases between them. The CDR3 nucleotides are TGTGCCAGCAGCTCCGGCCGGGATACGCAGTATTTT. It encodes CASSSGRDTQYF.

CDR3 DNA: TGTGCCAGCAGTACACCAACTAGCGACAATGAGCAGTTCTTC. Translated, it gives CASSTPTSDNEQFF. The chain links TRBV12-3 or TRBV12-4 to TRBJ2-1, with TRBD2 identical over 7 bases. The CDR3 sequence is 14 residues long. V shed 5 bases, J shed 5 bases, and the junction held 6 bases outside the gene matches.

The chain employs TRBV27 and TRBJ1-5; D perhaps matches TRBD1 (5 bases). The V gene's germline CDR1 is MNHEY and CDR2 SMNVEV (reference sequence). The CDR3 contains 15 residues. V was trimmed by 5 bases and J by 1 base, leaving 12 bases between them. CDR3 bases: TGTGCCAGCAGTCCAGTGGGGGGAAGCAATCAGCCCCAGCATTTT. It is translated as CASSPVGGSNQPQHF.

A few counts support this clonotype. A read error may explain this, as a much larger clone is one base away. This is likely a read error, given that the CDR3 carries no conserved phenylalanine or tryptophan at its end. V usage is TRBV10-3 and J usage is TRBJ2-1; TRBD2 might be the D (6 bases). V shed 9 bases and J shed 0 bases, with 15 bases lying between them. Germline CDR1 ENHRY, CDR2 SYGVKD. The CDR3 spans 15 residues. CDR3 DNA sequence: TGTGCCATACAGGCGGGGATCAGCTCCTACAATGAGCAGTTCTTG. It encodes CAIQAGISSYNEQFL.

This clonotype was observed a few times. The chain carries TRBV5-6 and TRBJ1-5; D might be TRBD1 (6 bases). Germline loops: CDR1 SGHDT, CDR2 YYEEEE. The V end was cut by 0 bases, the J end by 7 bases, with 17 bases between. CDR3 length: 16 amino acids. The CDR3 sequence is CASSLGGTGAEQPQHF. In DNA, the CDR3 is TGTGCCAGCAGCTTGGGGGGGACGGGGGCGGAGCAGCCCCAGCATTTT.

The chain carries TRBV5-1 and TRBJ2-7; D remains unclear. The germline CDR1 and CDR2 sequences are SGHRS and YFSETQ. CDR3 length: 15 amino acids. V was trimmed by 0 bases and J by 6 bases, leaving 16 bases between them. This chain's CDR3 is CASSLEPDESREQYF. The CDR3 DNA reads as TGCGCCAGCAGCTTGGAGCCCGACGAGTCTCGCGAGCAGTACTTC.

This rearrangement joins TRBV3-1 to TRBJ2-7; D remains ambiguous. Germline V gives CDR1 LGHDT, CDR2 YNNKEL (reference sequence). The CDR3 is 17 residues long. With 1 base removed from V and 2 bases from J, the gap between germline ends came to 18 bases. The CDR3 sequence: CASSQGPRGYAPYEQYF. In DNA, the CDR3 is TGTGCCAGCAGCCAAGGCCCACGAGGTTATGCCCCCTACGAGCAGTACTTC.

V and J are TRBV5-1 and TRBJ2-7; 10 positions agree with TRBD2. Germline values: CDR1 SGHRS, CDR2 YFSETQ. V shed 1 base, J shed 7 bases, and the junction held 11 bases outside the gene matches. CDR3 length equals 16 residues. The chain's CDR3 is CASSLIPAGGPNEQYF. CDR3 nucleotides: TGCGCCAGCAGCTTGATTCCAGCGGGAGGGCCGAATGAGCAGTACTTC.

There are a few counts of this clonotype. At one end, the junction sequence differs from germline, possibly due to a read error. The chain uses TRBV7-2 and TRBJ2-7, with D perhaps given as TRBD1 or TRBD2 (5 bases each). This CDR3 has 12 amino acids. Germline V lookup: CDR1 SGHTA, CDR2 FQGNSA. CDR3 DNA: TGTGCCAGCAGCCTACAGGTGGGGGAGCAGTATTTC. Its protein is CASSLQVGEQYF.

The genes are TRBV5-1 and TRBJ2-1; D remains unclear. Germline V CDR1 and CDR2: SGHRS, YFSETQ. V lost 2 bases to trimming and J lost 2 bases, with 11 bases between them. This CDR3 is built from 15 residues. The CDR3: CASSFIREPYNEQFF. CDR3 in DNA: TGCGCCAGCAGCTTCATCCGCGAGCCCTACAATGAGCAGTTCTTC.

Turning to this clonotype: An end of the junction differs from the germline gene, which may be a read error. V usage is TRBV4-2 and J usage is TRBJ2-3; 10 nucleotides line up with TRBD1. Germline assignment: CDR1 LGHNA and CDR2 YNFKEQ. The CDR3 consists of 15 residues. The CDR3 reads CVSSRGTGDTDTQYF. CDR3 bases: TGTGTCAGCAGCCGAGGGACAGGGGACACAGATACGCAGTATTTT.

The genes are TRBV5-1 and TRBJ2-3, with D possibly matching TRBD2 (5 bases). V lost 4 bases and J 2 bases, leaving 11 bases between the germline ends. CDR3 length: 14 amino acids. Per germline, CDR1 SGHRS and CDR2 YFSETQ. The CDR3: CASSPSLYTDTQYF. CDR3 coding DNA: TGCGCCAGCAGCCCTAGCCTGTACACAGATACGCAGTATTTT.

This clonotype was found a few times. The rearrangement uses TRBV9 and TRBJ2-1, with TRBD2 matching over 8 bases. V lost 4 bases, J lost 5 bases, and 8 bases stayed unmatched. CDR3 length equals 15 residues. The germline V gene has CDR1 SGDLS and CDR2 YYNGEE. CDR3 in amino acids: CASSPLAELDNEQFF. The CDR3, as DNA: TGTGCCAGCAGCCCACTAGCGGAGCTAGACAATGAGCAGTTCTTC.

This clonotype has at least ten counts. The chain carries TRBV30 and TRBJ2-1, with a tentative D call TRBD1 (6 bases). The V gene lost 0 bases and the J gene lost 4 bases, with 13 bases spanning the gap. The CDR3 totals 15 residues. Germline CDR1 GTSNPN, CDR2 SVGIG (reference sequence). The CDR3 nucleotides are TGTGCCTGGAGTGTAAGGGGGAGTTCGTACAATGAGCAGTTCTTC. This sequence encodes CAWSVRGSSYNEQFF.

The chain recombines TRBV30 with TRBJ2-5; D unresolved. The CDR3 sequence is 13 residues long. Looked up from germline, CDR1 is GTSNPN and CDR2 is SVGIG (reference sequence). V lost 1 base and J lost 3, with 9 bases in between. CDR3 amino acids: CAWSAQSKETQYF. The CDR3 nucleotides read TGTGCCTGGAGTGCACAGAGTAAAGAGACCCAGTACTTC.

This chain uses TRBV12-3 or TRBV12-4 with TRBJ1-1; D is undetermined. CDR3 length: 12 amino acids. The V and J ends lost 6 bases and 8 bases respectively, with 13 bases between them. The CDR3 loop is CASSTPPAEAFF. CDR3 in DNA: TGTGCCAGCAGCACCCCCCCCGCGGAAGCTTTCTTT.

The chain combines TRBV7-2 with TRBJ1-1; 7 bases map to TRBD1. CDR3 length equals 15 residues. V lost 0 bases to trimming and J lost 5 bases; unmatched junction nucleotides: 6. Germline V gene data show CDR1 as SGHTA and CDR2 as FQGNSA. The CDR3 nucleotides read TGTGCCAGCAGCTTAGCCCCCGGCAGGGGGACTGAAGCTTTCTTT. This sequence encodes CASSLAPGRGTEAFF.

J is TRBJ1-1 and V is TRBV28; D is ambiguous. Between the trimmed V and J ends, which lost 3 bases and 0 bases, there was a span of 11 bases. Germline V lookup: CDR1 MDHEN, CDR2 SYDVKM. This CDR3 region has 15 residues. DNA for the CDR3: TGTGCCAGCAGTTTTAGGGTGGGCATGAACACTGAAGCTTTCTTT. Its translation: CASSFRVGMNTEAFF.

This clonotype was detected only a few times. The V gene is TRBV5-5, the J gene TRBJ2-2; D not resolved. V lost 2 bases to trimming and J lost 3 bases, with 20 bases between them. The CDR3 is 18 amino acids. Germline assignment: CDR1 SGHKS and CDR2 YYEKEE (reference sequence). The chain's CDR3 is CASSFRAVRTTYTGELFF. The DNA of the CDR3 is TGTGCCAGCAGCTTCCGGGCAGTCCGCACGACTTACACCGGGGAGCTGTTTTTT.